The text below deals with one T cell receptor beta chain. The data were taken from a study of blood T cell repertoires in COVID-19. The CDR3 is 15 residues long. Germline CDR1 MNHEY, CDR2 SVGAGI. V lost 6 bases to trimming and J lost 1 base; unmatched junction nucleotides: 4. Here immunoSEQ multiplex PCR was the method, and the copy in TCRdb shows in-frame clones only, minus some. Among approximately 430,000 clones listed, roughly 85% were seen once. The sequenced sample consisted of peripheral blood. The sequence came from a woman aged 30 to 39 with active or convalescent COVID-19. The V call is TRBV6-5, the J call TRBJ2-1; 9 bases line up with TRBD1. The CDR3 loop is CASSQQGASYNEQFF. CDR3 coding DNA: TGTGCCAGCAGCCAACAGGGGGCTTCCTACAATGAGCAGTTCTTC.